This passage covers 18 T cell receptor beta chains from one sample sequenced in a study of blood T cell repertoires in COVID-19. Only in-frame clones appear in the TCRdb table, and some are missing; sequencing was by immunoSEQ multiplex PCR. Of around 170,000 clones listed, around 90% are singletons. The sample was peripheral blood. These TCRs come from a man in his 60s with acute or convalescent COVID-19.

This clone has a single count. The J gene is TRBJ1-2, the V gene TRBV5-6; TRBD1 is a possible D gene (6 bases). CDR1 is SGHDT and CDR2 is YYEEEE in the germline V gene. V lost 3 bases to trimming and J lost 0 bases, with 12 bases between them. The CDR3 is 15 residues long. The CDR3 DNA follows: TGTGCCAGCAGCTCCGGGACATCCGCTAACTATGGCTACACCTTC. Translating it yields CASSSGTSANYGYTF.

This chain joins TRBV24-1 and TRBJ2-1, with 9 bases lining up with TRBD1. The CDR3 sequence is 13 residues long. The trim removed 10 bases at V and 7 bases at J, leaving 7 bases unmatched. The germline V gene encodes CDR1 KGHDR and CDR2 SFDVKD. CDR3: CATGHRGRNEQFF. DNA of the CDR3: TGTGCCACGGGGCACAGGGGGCGGAATGAGCAGTTCTTC.

V and J are TRBV5-1 and TRBJ1-6; D gene unclear. Germline CDR1 reads SGHRS; CDR2 reads YFSETQ. V shed 4 bases and J shed 7 bases, with 18 bases lying between them. The CDR3 has 16 residues. This CDR3 reads CASSNREVGSNSPLHF. In DNA, the CDR3 is TGCGCCAGCAGCAACCGGGAAGTGGGGTCGAATTCACCCCTCCACTTT.

This sequence joins TRBV3-1 (or the pseudogene TRBV3-2) and TRBJ2-2, with D possibly being TRBD2 (6 bases). Germline V gene lookup returns CDR1 LGHDT and CDR2 YNNKEL (reference sequence). The length of the CDR3 is 15 residues. V was trimmed by 3 bases and J by 6 bases, leaving 14 bases between them. DNA for the CDR3: TGTGCCAGCAGCCATGGCGGGGCCAATGCCGGGGAGCTGTTTTTT. Its protein is CASSHGGANAGELFF.

The chain uses TRBV10-3 and TRBJ1-3; the match to TRBD1 covers 8 bases. CDR1 is ENHRY, CDR2 SYGVKD, per germline. V trimming: 6 bases; J trimming: 5 bases; junction bases outside the gene matches: 9. CDR3 size: 15 residues. The CDR3 DNA reads TGTGCCATCAGCGACGACAGGGGTCAGCGAAACACCATATATTTT. Translated, it gives CAISDDRGQRNTIYF.

The rearrangement joins TRBV5-1 to TRBJ1-2, with TRBD1 as a possible D gene (6 bases). Germline CDR1 is SGHRS and CDR2 is YFSETQ. The CDR3 covers 16 residues. The V and J ends lost 2 bases and 2 bases respectively, with 16 bases between them. This chain's CDR3 is CASSFSRGTENYGYTF. The CDR3 DNA sequence: TGCGCCAGCAGCTTTTCGAGGGGGACGGAAAACTATGGCTACACCTTC.

The rearrangement joins TRBV3-1 (or the pseudogene TRBV3-2) to TRBJ2-3; 8 bases line up with TRBD1. This CDR3 is 14 amino acids long. CDR1 and CDR2 (germline): LGHDT, YNNKEL (reference sequence). With V trimmed by 4 bases and J by 3 bases, 3 bases remained unmatched. The CDR3 here is CASSPWTGTDTQYF. The CDR3 bases are TGTGCCAGCAGCCCATGGACAGGGACAGATACGCAGTATTTT.

V and J are TRBV30 and TRBJ1-5; 8 nucleotides align to TRBD1. The V gene end was trimmed by 0 bases and the J gene end by 5 bases; junction bases not matched to a gene: 6. This CDR3 comprises 15 residues. Germline assignment: CDR1 GTSNPN and CDR2 SVGIG (reference sequence). The CDR3 nucleotides read TGTGCCTGGAGTGTTGGCCAGGGGGCTTATCAGCCCCAGCATTTT. Its protein product is CAWSVGQGAYQPQHF.

This clone appeared once. The chain joins TRBV6-1 to TRBJ1-5; 7 bases map to TRBD1. V lost 2 bases to trimming and J lost 3 bases; unmatched junction nucleotides: 4. Per the germline V gene, CDR1 is MNHNS and CDR2 is SASEGT. There are 15 residues in the CDR3. CDR3: CASSENRGFNQPQHF. The CDR3, as DNA: TGTGCCAGCAGTGAAAACAGGGGTTTCAATCAGCCCCAGCATTTT.

The chain uses TRBV11-2 and TRBJ1-1, with D tentatively TRBD1 (5 bases). V was pared by 5 bases and J by 7 bases, with 14 bases between. The CDR3 has 13 residues. Germline lookup yields CDR1 SGHAT and CDR2 FQNNGV. CDR3 nucleotide sequence: TGTGCCAGCAGCCGAAAACTTACAGGTGAAGCTTTCTTT. Its translation: CASSRKLTGEAFF.

The V call is TRBV9, the J call TRBJ2-6; TRBD2 might be the D (5 bases). The CDR3 covers 17 residues. Trimming left V 0 bases short and J 0 bases short, with 10 bases between. The germline gives CDR1 SGDLS, CDR2 YYNGEE. The CDR3 spells CASSVEGAISGANVLTF. The CDR3 DNA reads TGTGCCAGCAGCGTAGAGGGAGCAATCTCTGGGGCCAACGTCCTGACTTTC.

The V and J genes are TRBV6-5 and TRBJ1-2; a possible D gene is TRBD1 (5 bases). CDR1 MNHEY and CDR2 SVGAGI come from the germline V gene. V lost 1 base to trimming and J lost 2 bases, with 8 bases between them. The length of the CDR3 is 14 residues. CDR3 DNA sequence: TGTGCCAGCAGTTACTACCCAGGGAACTATGGCTACACCTTC. It specifies CASSYYPGNYGYTF.

The chain links TRBV11-3 to TRBJ1-4, with D perhaps TRBD1 (6 bases). CDR1 and CDR2 from the germline V gene are SGHNT and YENEEA. Trimming stripped 3 bases from V and 5 bases from J, with 10 bases between. The CDR3 runs 14 residues. CDR3 nucleotides: TGTGCCAGCAGCTTCGGGACACCCAATGAAAAACTGTTTTTT. Translating gives CASSFGTPNEKLFF.

This clone came up a few times. This rearrangement joins TRBV24-1 to TRBJ2-2; TRBD2 agrees at 9 bases. With 3 bases clipped from V and 2 bases from J, the junction kept 6 bases outside the gene matches. Per germline, CDR1 KGHDR and CDR2 SFDVKD. The CDR3 extends over 17 amino acids. This chain's CDR3 is CATSDGWGLANTGELFF. The CDR3 nucleotides are TGTGCCACCAGTGATGGATGGGGACTAGCTAACACCGGGGAGCTGTTTTTT.

This clone appeared a single time. This chain uses TRBV2 with TRBJ2-1; no definite D call. The CDR3 contains 11 residues. Deletions cut 6 bases from V and 4 bases from J, with 4 bases between. Germline V CDR1 and CDR2: SNHLY, FYNNEI. CDR3: CASSPYNEQFF. The DNA of the CDR3 is TGTGCCAGCAGCCCTTACAATGAGCAGTTCTTC.

This rearrangement joins TRBV24-1 to TRBJ1-3; a weak D match, TRBD1 (5 bases). V was trimmed by 9 bases and J by 0 bases, leaving 11 bases between them. Germline V lookup: CDR1 KGHDR, CDR2 SFDVKD. The CDR3 contains 14 residues. This CDR3 reads CATPRDFSGNTIYF. The CDR3 DNA sequence: TGTGCCACCCCTCGGGACTTCTCTGGAAACACCATATATTTT.

This clone has just a few counts. V is TRBV24-1 and J is TRBJ2-3; TRBD2 matches at 7 bases. CDR3 size: 15 residues. With V trimmed by 1 base and J by 3 bases, 3 bases remained unmatched. Germline V gene lookup returns CDR1 KGHDR and CDR2 SFDVKD. CDR3: CATSDFLGGTDTQYF. The CDR3 nucleotides are TGTGCCACCAGTGATTTTTTGGGGGGGACAGATACGCAGTATTTT.

The chain links TRBV10-3 to TRBJ1-6; no firm D call. This CDR3 region has 15 residues. Germline-derived CDR1 and CDR2 are ENHRY and SYGVKD. Trimming removed 4 bases at V and 5 bases at J, with 12 bases between. For the CDR3, the DNA is TGTGCCATCAGTGGAGGGAGTCCGAATAATTCACCCCTCCACTTT. Amino acid sequence: CAISGGSPNNSPLHF.